The 9 T cell receptor beta chains below all came from one sample that was sequenced in a study of neurological immune-mediated disorders (dated by TCRdb to between 2017 and 2020). Library prep was done by 5' RACE. The reads were generated on an Illumina HiSeq 2500. The public sequencing data were trimmed at Q25 with fastp and processed into clonotypes with MiXCR by TCRdb, which kept only in-frame beta chains. Merged by CDR3 protein, the rows form single entries marked with the most common genes and DNA. This sample lists roughly 76,000 distinct CDR3 sequences; 2.5% to 4% were detected once. Of the sample, 4.5% to 6.5% falls within the top ten clones. The sample was PBMCs. The receptors derive from a woman aged 50 to 60 with multiple sclerosis.

This clonotype was seen ten or more times. The chain employs TRBV7-8 and TRBJ2-7; 11 bases line up with TRBD1. The CDR3 runs 16 residues. V lost 3 bases, J lost 4 bases, and 8 bases stayed unmatched. The germline V gene encodes CDR1 SGHVS and CDR2 FQNEAQ. The CDR3 reads CASSFGTGGGSYEQYF. In nucleotides, the CDR3 is TGTGCCAGCAGCTTCGGGACAGGGGGGGGTAGTTACGAGCAGTACTTC.

This clonotype showed up many times. This sequence joins TRBV25-1 and TRBJ2-1, with 8 bases lining up with TRBD1. The junction had 8 bases not matched to a gene; V was cut back by 6 bases and J by 7 bases. The CDR3 extends over 14 amino acids. Germline-derived CDR1 and CDR2 are MGHDK and SYGVNS. The DNA of the CDR3 is TGTGCCAGCAGGTCCGGGACAGGACCTAATGAGCAGTTCTTC. Translating gives CASRSGTGPNEQFF.

This clonotype was detected ten times or more. CDR3 loop: CASSLAPGTDTQYF. The CDR3 nucleotides are TGTGCCAGCAGCTTGGCCCCCGGGACAGATACGCAGTATTTT. The chain carries TRBV5-5 and TRBJ2-3; D gene unclear. The CDR3 contains 14 residues. The germline CDR1 and CDR2 sequences are SGHKS and YYEKEE (reference sequence). Trimming stripped 0 bases from V and 3 bases from J, with 8 bases between. Combining the CDR3 with reference TRBV5-5 and TRBJ2-3 gives the whole variable domain DAGVTQSPTHLIKTRGQQVTLRCSPISGHKSVSWYQQVLGQGPQFIFQYYEKEERGRGNFPDRFSARQFPNYSSELNVNALLLGDSALYLCASSLAPGTDTQYFGPGTRLTVL.

This clonotype was recorded many times. The CDR3 sequence: CASSLASGSYEQYF. CDR3 bases: TGTGCCAGCAGCTTAGCTAGCGGGAGTTACGAGCAGTACTTC. The chain couples TRBV7-2 to TRBJ2-7; 9 bases agree with TRBD2. The CDR3 extends over 14 amino acids. J gave up 4 bases and V 0 bases, and 1 base lay outside the gene matches. Germline CDR1 reads SGHTA; CDR2 reads FQGNSA.

There are many counts of this clonotype. This chain joins TRBV7-2 and TRBJ1-5, with 7 bases aligning to TRBD1. This CDR3 contains 16 residues. V dropped 0 bases and J dropped 0; count of bases not matched to a gene: 2. The V gene's germline CDR1 is SGHTA and CDR2 FQGNSA. The CDR3 loop reads CASSLAGTDSNQPQHF. The CDR3 nucleotides read TGTGCCAGCAGCTTAGCAGGGACAGATAGCAATCAGCCCCAGCATTTT.

This clonotype has at least ten counts. V usage is TRBV6-2 or TRBV6-3 and J usage is TRBJ2-7, with 9 bases lining up with TRBD1. CDR1 is MNHEY, CDR2 SVGEGT, per germline. J gave up 2 bases and V 6 bases, and 8 bases lay outside the gene matches. The CDR3 extends over 15 amino acids. This CDR3 is CASRLPGQGPYEQYF. The CDR3, as DNA: TGTGCCAGCAGACTACCGGGACAGGGTCCCTACGAGCAGTACTTC.

This clonotype was seen many times. The rearrangement links TRBV7-2 to TRBJ1-2, with 7 bases fitting TRBD1. Trimming at V came to 5 bases and at J to 7 bases, leaving 13 bases not matched to a gene. CDR3 length: 15 amino acids. Germline V gives CDR1 SGHTA, CDR2 FQGNSA. The DNA for the CDR3 is TGTGCCAGCAGCCTTACCAGGGGGGCGCTTGGTGGCTACACCTTC. This gives the protein CASSLTRGALGGYTF. The complete variable domain, with remaining parts taken from reference TRBV7-2 and TRBJ1-2, reads GAGVSQSPSNKVTEKGKDVELRCDPISGHTALYWYRQSLGQGLEFLIYFQGNSAPDKSGLPSDRFSAERTGGSVSTLTIQRTQQEDSAVYLCASSLTRGALGGYTFGSGTRLTVV.

This clonotype was recorded many times. The chain couples TRBV7-2 to TRBJ1-6; D is unclear. The CDR3 totals 17 residues. The V end lost 1 base, the J end lost 5 bases, and 15 bases lay between the germline ends. Germline loops: CDR1 SGHTA, CDR2 FQGNSA. CDR3 DNA: TGTGCCAGCAGCTTAGACCGGGGATCGGGAAATAATTCACCCCTCCACTTT. Residues: CASSLDRGSGNNSPLHF.

This clonotype was observed at least ten times. The gene calls are TRBV9 and TRBJ2-3, with unresolved D. This CDR3 is 15 amino acids long. Trimming shortened V by 3 bases and J by 1 base, and 12 bases separated the two germline ends. The germline V gene encodes CDR1 SGDLS and CDR2 YYNGEE. The CDR3 coding sequence is TGTGCCAGCAGCGGCGATACCCCAGGCACAGATACGCAGTATTTT. Its translation is CASSGDTPGTDTQYF.